The clone carrying this T cell receptor (beta chain) was detected only a few times. As yet, its antigen is unknown. The table came from immunoSEQ multiplex PCR; TCRdb's copy has only in-frame clones and leaves some out. The sample has about 14,000 clones; approximately 80% are singletons. These data come from a study of immune evolution from preneoplasia to lung adenocarcinoma. Patient tissue came from resections in Japan or China, 2014–2017. Two lung cancer pathologists independently confirmed each histologic diagnosis. Nucleic acids came from premalignant or tumor cells enriched by macro-dissection. Germline V gene data show CDR1 as SQVTM and CDR2 as ANQGSEA. The V gene end was trimmed by 0 bases and the J gene end by 4 bases; junction bases not matched to a gene: 5. This CDR3 spans 14 amino acids. General study points: Top clone frequencies peaked in normal lung, apparently declining through invasive adenocarcinoma.

This chain joins TRBV29-1 and TRBJ2-5, with 7 bases lining up with TRBD2. The sequenced material came from FFPE minimally invasive lung adenocarcinoma tissue. The clonotype comes from a person aged 55-80 years with lung adenocarcinoma. The CDR3 coding sequence is TGCAGCGTTGAAGATTACGGGGAGGGAGAGACCCAGTACTTC. It yields the protein CSVEDYGEGETQYF.